A single sample gave rise to the 10 T cell receptor beta chains below, sequenced in a study of T cell responses to AZD1222 COVID-19 vaccine. Profiling relied on immunoSEQ multiplex PCR, and the TCRdb table lists in-frame clones only, not all of them. The sample yields some 150,000 clones, roughly nine tenths seen once. The material was peripheral blood, obtained 28 days after the second AZD1222 dose. Source of these receptors: an adult who received the AZD1222 COVID-19 vaccine.

The V gene is TRBV6-5, the J gene TRBJ2-5; 14 nucleotides align to TRBD2. The CDR3 has 15 amino acids. From germline, CDR1 is MNHEY and CDR2 SVGAGI. Trimming at V came to 6 bases and at J to 5 bases, leaving 5 bases not matched to a gene. DNA of the CDR3: TGTGCCAGCAGCCGACTAGCGGGAGGGCGGGAGACCCAGTACTTC. Encoded protein: CASSRLAGGRETQYF.

The V and J genes are TRBV5-1 and TRBJ1-1; D uncertain. The V and J ends lost 5 bases and 4 bases respectively, with 6 bases between them. There are 11 residues in the CDR3. The germline gives CDR1 SGHRS, CDR2 YFSETQ. The CDR3 sequence: CASSSSTEAFF. CDR3 nucleotides: TGCGCCAGCAGTTCTTCCACTGAAGCTTTCTTT.

The chain is built from TRBV4-1 and TRBJ2-3; TRBD2 matches at 12 bases. This CDR3 has 16 residues. Per germline, CDR1 MGHRA and CDR2 YSYEKL. Germline trimming cut 8 bases from V and 5 bases from J; bases unmatched to any gene: 11. CDR3 loop: CASRPGLAGPRDTQYF. Here the CDR3 DNA reads TGCGCCAGCCGACCCGGACTAGCGGGACCCCGAGATACGCAGTATTTT.

This clone appeared a few times. The chain has TRBV2 and TRBJ1-4; D is perhaps TRBD1 (5 bases). Trimming removed 7 bases from V and 2 bases from J, with 14 bases in between. Looked up from germline, CDR1 is SNHLY and CDR2 is FYNNEI. This CDR3 contains 15 residues. The CDR3 DNA follows: TGTGCCAGCACCCGCCAGGGATCCACTAATGAAAAACTGTTTTTT. It codes for CASTRQGSTNEKLFF.

The chain recombines TRBV4-1 with TRBJ2-7; D may be TRBD1 (5 bases). The CDR3 is 14 amino acids. V was shortened by 2 bases and J by 4 bases, with 12 bases between the two germline ends. Germline V gene sequence: CDR1 MGHRA, CDR2 YSYEKL. In nucleotides, the CDR3 is TGCGCCAGCAGCCAATTTTCAGGGTTGTACGAGCAGTACTTC. Protein product: CASSQFSGLYEQYF.

This rearrangement joins TRBV4-2 to TRBJ2-3; 11 bases map to TRBD2. V lost 0 bases, J lost 0 bases, and 2 bases stayed unmatched. The CDR3 sequence is 17 residues long. Germline loops: CDR1 LGHNA, CDR2 YNFKEQ. The CDR3 reads CASSQEGLAASTDTQYF. The CDR3 coding sequence is TGTGCCAGCAGCCAAGAGGGACTAGCGGCTAGCACAGATACGCAGTATTTT.

The rearrangement uses TRBV12-3 or TRBV12-4 and TRBJ2-5, with unresolved D. Trimming cost V 7 bases and J 0 bases, with 9 bases left between them. This CDR3 spans 13 amino acids. In DNA form, the CDR3 reads TGTGCCAGCACCTTGGGGTACCAAGAGACCCAGTACTTC. It encodes CASTLGYQETQYF.

The rearrangement joins TRBV7-9 to TRBJ1-2; no firm D call. The CDR3 is 15 residues long. Germline loops: CDR1 SEHNR, CDR2 FQNEAQ (reference sequence). The V end was cut by 5 bases, the J end by 0 bases, with 13 bases between. Written as DNA, the CDR3 is TGTGCCAGCAGCAGCCTCCGGGAGTCTAACTATGGCTACACCTTC. Its protein product is CASSSLRESNYGYTF. Combining the CDR3 with reference TRBV7-9 and TRBJ1-2 gives the whole variable domain DTGVSQNPRHKITKRGQNVTFRCDPISEHNRLYWYRQTLGQGPEFLTYFQNEAQLEKSRLLSDRFSAERPKGSFSTLEIQRTEQGDSAMYLCASSSLRESNYGYTFGSGTRLTVV.

This chain links TRBV28 with TRBJ1-1; 9 bases match TRBD1. Germline-derived CDR1 and CDR2 are MDHEN and SYDVKM. Germline trimming cut 3 bases from V and 3 bases from J; bases unmatched to any gene: 5. The CDR3 is 15 residues long. CDR3 in DNA: TGTGCCAGCAGTTTGCCGGGACAGGGAGACACTGAAGCTTTCTTT. Its protein product is CASSLPGQGDTEAFF.

This chain links TRBV29-1 with TRBJ1-5; no reliable D call. V lost 1 base and J 2 bases, leaving 6 bases between the germline ends. The CDR3 extends over 13 amino acids. In germline, CDR1 is SQVTM, CDR2 ANQGSEA. The CDR3 nucleotides read TGCAGCGTTGAAGGGGTCGGCAATCAGCCCCAGCATTTT. This codes for CSVEGVGNQPQHF.